This T cell receptor beta chain was recovered during a study of T cell responses to AZD1222 COVID-19 vaccine. As for the study in general: Second-dose timings of about 4 or about 12 weeks were pooled.

Overall study results and limits: Seropositive at baseline were only a handful of AZD1222 recipients. Most donors were white British, females outnumbered males, and clonal diversity was possibly underestimated.

This clone was picked up a small number of times. The antigen remains undetermined. The data were produced by immunoSEQ multiplex PCR, yet TCRdb's version contains in-frame clones alone and is incomplete. The profile shows some 130,000 clones, roughly 85% of them singletons. This CDR3 comprises 11 residues. V lost 8 bases to trimming and J lost 8 bases, with 12 bases between them. Germline V gives CDR1 MDHEN, CDR2 SYDVKM. The sequencing used peripheral blood, collected on day 0 of AZD1222 vaccination. The J gene is TRBJ1-1, the V gene TRBV28; D call uncertain. This clonotype originated in an adult in good health. This CDR3 reads CASLYMREAFF. The CDR3 bases are TGTGCCAGCCTATACATGCGGGAAGCTTTCTTT.